The 8 T cell receptor beta chains presented below share a single source sample, sequenced in a study of quantifying T cell responses using KT2 cells. Study overall: RNA was reverse transcribed with TCR alpha and beta constant-region primers.

The cDNA 3' end received a ligated oligonucleotide with a UMI. First-round PCR used roughly 4 cycles and beta primers RC1.1 and RC1.2 covering TRBC1 and TRBC2. TCRdb called the UMI-ligation and nested PCR reads again in MiXCR, with one record for every CDR3 protein. The sample records 52,000 or so distinct CDR3 sequences, about 12% being singletons. Sequencing was done on a sample of PBMCs spiked with cells of the T cell clone KT2. The receptors shown here come from a human donor.

This clonotype has at least ten counts. This CDR3 is CASKGPSYEQYF. CDR3 DNA sequence: TGTGCCAGCAAAGGCCCATCCTACGAGCAGTACTTC. This chain uses TRBV28 with TRBJ2-7, with D unclear. Germline CDR1 MDHEN, CDR2 SYDVKM. The CDR3 extends over 12 amino acids. V lost 7 bases and J lost 1, with 8 bases in between.

This clonotype appeared a few times. The chain employs TRBV7-2 and TRBJ1-2; a possible D gene is TRBD1 (5 bases). Germline CDR1 and CDR2: SGHTA and FQGNSA. Trimming stripped 5 bases from V and 8 bases from J, with 21 bases between. The CDR3 is made up of 15 amino acids. As DNA, the CDR3 is TGTGCCAGCAGCACTAGGGCTGCGGGACTTGGAGGCTACACCTTC. Protein: CASSTRAAGLGGYTF.

V usage is TRBV6-5 and J usage is TRBJ2-2, with 11 nucleotides matching TRBD2. CDR3 length: 14 residues. The V and J ends lost 6 bases and 7 bases, in that order; junction bases with no gene match: 4. Per germline, CDR1 MNHEY and CDR2 SVGAGI. The CDR3 bases are TGTGCCAGCAGCATTACTAGCGGGGGCGGGGAGCTGTTTTTT. Amino acids: CASSITSGGGELFF.

This clonotype has a handful of counts. This chain connects TRBV10-3 to TRBJ2-2; TRBD2 is a possible D gene (6 bases). CDR1 is ENHRY, CDR2 SYGVKD, per germline. The CDR3 sequence is 11 residues long. V dropped 8 bases and J dropped 6 bases, with 7 bases sitting between them. The CDR3 DNA sequence: TGTGCCATCCAGCGGGCCGGGGAGCTGTTTTTT. Translation: CAIQRAGELFF.

This clonotype has at least ten counts. This chain joins TRBV10-2 and TRBJ2-2, with 7 bases lining up with TRBD2. Germline V gene sequence: CDR1 WSHSY, CDR2 SAAADI. After removal of 8 bases from V and 4 bases from J, the junction contained 7 bases not matched to a gene. The CDR3 runs to 14 residues. Here the CDR3 reads CASRDYRFTGELFF. The CDR3 DNA reads as TGCGCCAGCCGGGACTACAGATTCACCGGGGAGCTGTTTTTT.

Here the CDR3 DNA reads TGTGCCAGCAGTGTCGGTAGTTTAGCAGATACGCAGTATTTT. Translated, it gives CASSVGSLADTQYF. The chain joins TRBV2 to TRBJ2-3; D unresolved. CDR1 is SNHLY, CDR2 FYNNEI, per germline. The germline V and J ends were trimmed by 4 bases and 4 bases, with 12 bases remaining between them. The length of the CDR3 is 14 residues.

This clonotype was picked up many times. This chain connects TRBV20-1 to TRBJ2-7; 7 bases match TRBD2. Germline CDR1 DFQATT, CDR2 SNEGSKA (reference sequence). This CDR3 region has 13 residues. The junction had 9 bases not matched to a gene; V was cut back by 5 bases and J by 5 bases. The CDR3 region is CSAGDRLAHEQYF. In nucleotides, the CDR3 is TGCAGTGCTGGGGACCGACTAGCTCACGAGCAGTACTTC.

V usage is TRBV19 and J usage is TRBJ2-2, with 9 nucleotides matching TRBD1. With V trimmed by 7 bases and J by 1 base, 4 bases remained unmatched. The CDR3 runs to 15 residues. Germline CDR1 and CDR2: LNHDA and SQIVND (reference sequence). CDR3 sequence (DNA): TGTGCCAGTACCTCGGGACAGGGGAACACCGGGGAGCTGTTTTTT. This gives the protein CASTSGQGNTGELFF.